This TCR beta chain was captured by sequencing in a study of blood T cell repertoires in COVID-19. The wider study: COVID-19 samples collected from the United States, Italy and Spain covered acute and convalescent phases. From T cells, B-cell-depleted T cells, or PBMCs came the material, which was cDNA or gDNA.

Per the original data handling: Amplification of reference gene primers was used by the study to estimate nucleated cell counts. Here immunoSEQ multiplex PCR was the method, and the copy in TCRdb shows in-frame clones only, minus some. V, J and clone size were drawn from that table, and D and trimming were deduced from the DNA. The table has approximately 88,000 clones, roughly 80% seen once; the top ten hold roughly 45%. Between the trimmed V and J ends, which lost 5 bases and 0 bases, there was a span of 11 bases. Germline V lookup: CDR1 MDHEN, CDR2 SYDVKM. The CDR3 has 16 amino acids. The specimen sequenced was peripheral blood. The chain has TRBV28 and TRBJ2-6, with a possible D match to TRBD1 (6 bases). The TCR originated in a human donor in a cohort sampled during active COVID-19. CDR3 amino acids: CASSTHRVSGANVLTF. The CDR3 DNA follows: TGTGCCAGCAGTACCCACAGGGTCTCTGGGGCCAACGTCCTGACTTTC.